The T cell receptor beta chain described here comes from a study of T cell responses to AZD1222 COVID-19 vaccine. The data were produced by immunoSEQ multiplex PCR, yet TCRdb's version contains in-frame clones alone and is incomplete. Altogether 66,000 or so clones are present, about 90% being singletons, with the ten largest covering approximately 15%. This clone occurred once. Sequences were derived from peripheral blood, sampled on day 0 of AZD1222 vaccination. This sequence was found in an adult in good health.

CDR3: CASSFSGWGADTQYF. Here the CDR3 DNA reads TGTGCCAGTAGTTTTTCGGGGTGGGGTGCGGATACGCAGTATTTT. The chain carries TRBV19 and TRBJ2-3, with a weak D call TRBD2 (5 bases). Germline CDR1 LNHDA, CDR2 SQIVND (reference sequence). V lost 5 bases and J lost 6, with 18 bases in between. The CDR3 totals 15 residues.